What follows is one T cell receptor (beta chain) and its context. Data came from immunoSEQ multiplex PCR; TCRdb stores just in-frame clones and leaves some out. The sample shows about 120,000 clones, about nine tenths of them seen only once. This specimen comes from a study of cytomegalovirus exposure and HLA in healthy donors. Study summary: The 90 to 150 validation repertoires, a later analysis reported, used the same platform as the 666 first-cohort repertoires.

Deletions cut 3 bases from V and 6 bases from J, with 16 bases between. The CDR3 has 14 residues. Germline V gene data show CDR1 as SGHRS and CDR2 as YFSETQ. This chain joins TRBV5-1 and TRBJ2-7; perhaps TRBD1 as D (6 bases). The source material was PBMCs. This TCR was recovered from a man aged 18 to 29 in good health and CMV-seronegative. Here the CDR3 reads CASSSQGRDVEQYF. The CDR3 nucleotides read TGCGCCAGCAGCTCACAGGGTCGTGACGTCGAGCAGTACTTC.